A single sample is the source of the 15 T cell receptor beta chains below, sequenced in a study of cytomegalovirus exposure and HLA in healthy donors. It was with 60 Vbeta and 13 Jbeta primers that the PCR ran. Libraries were prepared by immunoSEQ multiplex PCR; TCRdb keeps only in-frame clonotypes and omits some of them. The sample consists of roughly 160,000 clones, roughly 80% of them appearing once. The specimen was PBMCs. The receptors shown here come from a woman aged 25 to 39 in good health and CMV-seropositive.

The chain links TRBV12-5 to TRBJ1-1; D is unresolved. The CDR3 is 13 amino acids. The germline V gene encodes CDR1 LGHNT and CDR2 FRNRAP. Trimming took 4 bases from V and 1 from J, leaving 7 bases between them. The CDR3 reads CASGSLGNTEAFF. The DNA for the CDR3 is TGTGCTAGTGGTTCCCTCGGGAACACTGAAGCTTTCTTT.

This clone was observed a handful of times. The rearrangement joins TRBV5-1 to TRBJ1-5; a possible D gene is TRBD1 (5 bases). This CDR3 region has 15 residues. Germline values: CDR1 SGHRS, CDR2 YFSETQ. The V end lost 5 bases, the J end lost 1 base, and 13 bases lay between the germline ends. The DNA of the CDR3 is TGCGCCAGCAGGCCGGACGGGGGGAGCAATCAGCCCCAGCATTTT. This codes for CASRPDGGSNQPQHF.

Only a few counts were recorded for this clone. The V and J genes are TRBV7-9 and TRBJ2-5; D ambiguous. The V gene lost 2 bases and the J gene lost 5 bases, with 6 bases spanning the gap. Germline assignment: CDR1 SEHNR and CDR2 FQNEAQ (reference sequence). This CDR3 has 12 amino acids. The CDR3 region has the DNA TGTGCCAGCAGCTTAAGCCCCGAGACCCAGTACTTC. Protein: CASSLSPETQYF.

The J gene is TRBJ1-2, the V gene TRBV15, with D possibly being TRBD1 (6 bases). Trimming took 1 base from V and 2 from J, leaving 11 bases between them. The CDR3 covers 15 residues. Germline V lookup: CDR1 LNHNV, CDR2 YYDKDF (reference sequence). As DNA, the CDR3 is TGTGCCACCAGCAGAGCGGCAGGACAGAACTATGGCTACACCTTC. It specifies CATSRAAGQNYGYTF.

V gene TRBV6-1 combines with J gene TRBJ1-3, with D unclear. CDR1 and CDR2 from the germline V gene are MNHNS and SASEGT. The CDR3 totals 16 residues. The V gene lost 2 bases and the J gene lost 8 bases, with 19 bases spanning the gap. In DNA, the CDR3 is TGTGCCAGCAGTGAATTGAAGGTGAGAGCAAGCGACACCATATATTTT. Translation: CASSELKVRASDTIYF.

This clone was picked up one time. This chain links TRBV19 with TRBJ1-2; 7 positions agree with TRBD1. CDR1 is LNHDA and CDR2 is SQIVND in the germline V gene (reference sequence). The CDR3 is 17 residues long. Losses at the gene ends were 8 bases for V and 5 bases for J; bases not matched to a gene: 20. CDR3 bases: TGTGCCAGTGTTGGGGACAGCTTCTCCTCAGTGTTTTATGGCTACACCTTC. This translates into CASVGDSFSSVFYGYTF.

The chain couples TRBV12-5 to TRBJ1-1; TRBD1 agrees at 8 bases. Looked up from germline, CDR1 is LGHNT and CDR2 is FRNRAP. Losses at the gene ends were 3 bases for V and 4 bases for J; bases not matched to a gene: 16. The CDR3 covers 18 residues. The CDR3 DNA reads as TGTGCTAGTGGTTTTACAGGCAGGGGGCTAACGAAGGGCACTGAAGCTTTCTTT. Amino acid sequence: CASGFTGRGLTKGTEAFF.

This clone was seen more than once but under ten times. The chain links TRBV4-1 to TRBJ1-2; 9 bases map to TRBD1. This CDR3 comprises 16 residues. Germline CDR1 and CDR2: MGHRA and YSYEKL. With 3 bases clipped from V and 5 bases from J, the junction kept 10 bases outside the gene matches. The CDR3 DNA follows: TGCGCCAGCAGCCAGAGTCACAGGGGGCGGAATTATGGCTACACCTTC. It yields the protein CASSQSHRGRNYGYTF.

The chain has TRBV5-1 and TRBJ1-6; D gene uncertain. Germline CDR1 SGHRS, CDR2 YFSETQ. Between the trimmed V and J ends, which lost 0 bases and 10 bases, there was a span of 8 bases. This CDR3 contains 13 residues. CDR3 sequence (DNA): TGCGCCAGCAGCTTGGAGTCTAGGTCACCCCTCCACTTT. It yields the protein CASSLESRSPLHF.

This chain joins TRBV7-2 and TRBJ2-3; D possibly corresponds to TRBD2 (5 bases). This CDR3 contains 15 residues. Trimming cost V 2 bases and J 2 bases, with 11 bases left between them. Germline-derived CDR1 and CDR2 are SGHTA and FQGNSA. The DNA of the CDR3 is TGTGCCAGCAGCTTAAGTCCGGGGAACACAGATACGCAGTATTTT. Translating it yields CASSLSPGNTDTQYF.

The V and J genes are TRBV9 and TRBJ2-1, with 8 bases aligning to TRBD1. The germline V gene has CDR1 SGDLS and CDR2 YYNGEE. Trimming took 4 bases from V and 3 from J; bases not matched to a gene: 6. The CDR3 has 15 amino acids. CDR3 region: CASSPDREFYNEQFF. Here the CDR3 DNA reads TGTGCCAGCAGCCCGGACAGGGAATTCTACAATGAGCAGTTCTTC.

This chain uses TRBV5-6 with TRBJ2-3; weak D call: TRBD2 (6 bases). CDR1 SGHDT and CDR2 YYEEEE come from the germline V gene. The germline V and J ends were trimmed by 4 bases and 1 base, with 16 bases remaining between them. The CDR3 is 16 residues long. In DNA, the CDR3 is TGTGCCAGCAGCACGTCGACCGAGCGGGGCACAGATACGCAGTATTTT. Translating it yields CASSTSTERGTDTQYF.

The rearrangement joins TRBV4-1 to TRBJ1-5, with unresolved D. This CDR3 is 14 amino acids long. Trimming stripped 0 bases from V and 14 bases from J, with 17 bases between. Germline V gene lookup returns CDR1 MGHRA and CDR2 YSYEKL. CDR3 DNA: TGCGCCAGCAGCCAAGACCCTAGAACCCAAACCGAGCATTTT. Amino acid sequence: CASSQDPRTQTEHF.

The chain recombines TRBV15 with TRBJ2-3; a possible D gene is TRBD2 (6 bases). The V end was cut by 0 bases, the J end by 8 bases, with 15 bases between. Germline CDR1 is LNHNV and CDR2 is YYDKDF (reference sequence). The CDR3 covers 15 residues. This chain's CDR3 is CATSRDIGGAGTQYF. CDR3 coding DNA: TGTGCCACCAGCAGAGATATAGGAGGAGCGGGTACGCAGTATTTT.

The chain joins TRBV18 to TRBJ2-1; 7 bases line up with TRBD1. The J segment lost 4 bases and the V segment lost 6 bases, leaving 3 bases of the junction unmatched. Germline CDR1 is KGHSH and CDR2 is LQKENI. The CDR3 has 13 amino acids. The CDR3 sequence: CASSWDSYNEQFF. The CDR3 DNA is TGTGCCAGCTCGTGGGACAGTTACAATGAGCAGTTCTTC.